Detailed here is one TCR beta chain. Its cognate antigen is unknown. This specimen comes from a study of cytomegalovirus exposure and HLA in healthy donors. The study's findings and limits: Altogether, 160 or so TCR beta chains were recorded as cytomegalovirus-associated. Some public TCRs appeared in many individuals, while most sequences were rare.

The data were produced by immunoSEQ multiplex PCR, yet TCRdb's version contains in-frame clones alone and is incomplete. This table has 300,000 or so clones, 88% appearing once. CDR3 length: 18 amino acids. The sample taken for sequencing was PBMCs. The clonotype originates from a man younger than 40 in good health and CMV-seronegative. This chain joins TRBV21-1 and TRBJ2-6; the D call in the table, TRBD1, was not verified against the DNA. TRBV21-1 is a pseudogene locus. The CDR3 loop reads CASSKRWNGHSGANVLTF. CDR3 nucleotides: TGTGCCAGCAGCAAAAGGTGGAACGGACACTCTGGGGCCAACGTCCTGACTTTC.